This TCR beta chain was sequenced in a study of Graves' ophthalmopathy and Graves' hyperthyroidism. The germline gives CDR1 MNHNS, CDR2 SASEGT. The ends were cut back, 2 bases at V and 8 bases at J, with 13 bases in the middle. This CDR3 has 15 residues. Scientists amplified the TCR beta CDR3 regions from RNA transcripts. The first round was an RT-PCR with HTBI primers, and the second round was a multiplex PCR. TCRdb re-analysed the multiplex PCR reads in MiXCR, keeping a single row per CDR3 protein. The table records more than 300,000 distinct CDR3 sequences, about a sixth of them present only once. Clinical symptoms, serum thyroxine, TRAb, thyroid ultrasound and orbital computed tomography were relied on for diagnosis. PBMCs had their origin in fresh peripheral blood (roughly 9.3 ml). This clonotype was recorded many times.

Sequenced material: peripheral blood. The gene calls are TRBV6-1 and TRBJ1-6; D is unresolved. This receptor was taken from an adult woman with stable Graves' hyperthyroidism. CDR3 sequence reads: CASSEIGVGDSPLHF. CDR3 nucleotide sequence: TGTGCCAGCAGTGAAATCGGAGTTGGGGATTCACCCCTCCACTTT.